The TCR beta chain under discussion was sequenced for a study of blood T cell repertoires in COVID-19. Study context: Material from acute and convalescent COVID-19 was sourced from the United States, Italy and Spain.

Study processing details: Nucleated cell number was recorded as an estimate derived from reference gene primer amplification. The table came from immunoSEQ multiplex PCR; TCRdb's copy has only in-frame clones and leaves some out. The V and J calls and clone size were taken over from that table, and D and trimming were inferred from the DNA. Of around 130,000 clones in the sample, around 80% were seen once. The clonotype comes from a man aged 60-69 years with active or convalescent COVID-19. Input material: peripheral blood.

CDR3 in DNA: TGTGCCAGCAGCTTAGCTCCGACCGGGGAGCTGTTTTTT. Translated, it gives CASSLAPTGELFF. The genes are TRBV7-7 and TRBJ2-2; no clear D gene. Per germline, CDR1 SSHAT and CDR2 FNYEAQ (reference sequence). V was pared by 0 bases and J by 5 bases, with 4 bases between. The CDR3 loop spans 13 amino acids. The variable domain in full, with the rest retrieved from reference TRBV7-7 and TRBJ2-2, is GAGVSQSPRYKVTKRGQDVTLRCDPISSHATLYWYQQALGQGPEFLTYFNYEAQPDKSGLPSDRFSAERPEGSISTLTIQRTEQRDSAMYRCASSLAPTGELFFGEGSRLTVL.